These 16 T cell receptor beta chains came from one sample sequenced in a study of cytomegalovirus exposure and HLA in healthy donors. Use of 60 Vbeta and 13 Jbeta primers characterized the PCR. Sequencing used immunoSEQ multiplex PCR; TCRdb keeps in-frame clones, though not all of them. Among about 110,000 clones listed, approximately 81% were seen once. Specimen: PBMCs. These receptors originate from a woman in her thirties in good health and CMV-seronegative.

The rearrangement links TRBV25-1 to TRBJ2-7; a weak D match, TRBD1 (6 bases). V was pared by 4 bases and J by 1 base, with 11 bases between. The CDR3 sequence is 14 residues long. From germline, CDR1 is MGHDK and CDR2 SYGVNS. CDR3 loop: CASSGLQGSYEQYF. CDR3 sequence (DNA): TGTGCCAGCAGTGGGCTCCAGGGGTCCTACGAGCAGTACTTC.

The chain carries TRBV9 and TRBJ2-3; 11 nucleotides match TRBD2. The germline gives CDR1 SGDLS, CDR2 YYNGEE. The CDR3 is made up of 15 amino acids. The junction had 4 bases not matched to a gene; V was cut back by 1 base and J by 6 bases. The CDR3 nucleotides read TGTGCCAGCAGCGTAAAACTAGCGGGAGTTGATACGCAGTATTTT. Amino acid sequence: CASSVKLAGVDTQYF.

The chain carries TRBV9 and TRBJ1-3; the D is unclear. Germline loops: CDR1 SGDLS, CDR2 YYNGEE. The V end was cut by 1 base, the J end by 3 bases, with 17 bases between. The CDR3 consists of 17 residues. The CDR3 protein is CASSVSYNPGGGNTIYF. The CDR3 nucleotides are TGTGCCAGCAGCGTATCCTACAACCCCGGCGGTGGAAACACCATATATTTT.

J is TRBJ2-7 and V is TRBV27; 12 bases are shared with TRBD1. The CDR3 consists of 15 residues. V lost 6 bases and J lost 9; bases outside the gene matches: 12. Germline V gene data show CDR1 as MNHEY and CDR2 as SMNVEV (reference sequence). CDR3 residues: CASRTTGTGGAGQYF. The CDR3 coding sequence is TGTGCCAGCAGGACCACCGGGACAGGGGGCGCAGGGCAGTACTTC.

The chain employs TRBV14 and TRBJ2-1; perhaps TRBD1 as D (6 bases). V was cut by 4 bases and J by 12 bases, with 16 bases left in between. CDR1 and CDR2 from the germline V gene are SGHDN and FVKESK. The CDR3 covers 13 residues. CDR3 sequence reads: CASSPRTGSSQFF. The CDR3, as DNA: TGTGCCAGCAGCCCCCGAACAGGGAGTTCGCAGTTCTTC.

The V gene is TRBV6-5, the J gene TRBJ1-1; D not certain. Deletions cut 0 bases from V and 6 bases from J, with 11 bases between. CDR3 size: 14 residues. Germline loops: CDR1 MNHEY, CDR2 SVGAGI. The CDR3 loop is CASSYSRSGSEAFF. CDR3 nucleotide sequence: TGTGCCAGCAGTTACTCCCGGTCGGGGTCTGAAGCTTTCTTT.

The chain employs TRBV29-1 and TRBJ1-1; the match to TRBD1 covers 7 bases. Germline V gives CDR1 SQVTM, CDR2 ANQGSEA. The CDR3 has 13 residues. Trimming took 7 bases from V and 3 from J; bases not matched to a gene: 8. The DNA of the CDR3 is TGCAGCGCCAAGACAGGGACGGACACTGAAGCTTTCTTT. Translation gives CSAKTGTDTEAFF.

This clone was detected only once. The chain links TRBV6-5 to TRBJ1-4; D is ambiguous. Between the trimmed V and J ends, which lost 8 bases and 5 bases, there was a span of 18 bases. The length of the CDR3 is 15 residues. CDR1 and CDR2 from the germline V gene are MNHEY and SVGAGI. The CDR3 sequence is CASSHAPPLNEKLFF. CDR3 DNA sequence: TGTGCCAGCTCCCACGCCCCACCCCTAAATGAAAAACTGTTTTTT.

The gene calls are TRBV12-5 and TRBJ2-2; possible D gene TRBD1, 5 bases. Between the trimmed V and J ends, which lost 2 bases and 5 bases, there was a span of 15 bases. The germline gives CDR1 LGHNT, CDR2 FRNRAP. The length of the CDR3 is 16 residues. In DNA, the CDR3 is TGTGCTAGTGGTTTGCTAAGTGGGGCGTATACCGGGGAGCTGTTTTTT. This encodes CASGLLSGAYTGELFF.

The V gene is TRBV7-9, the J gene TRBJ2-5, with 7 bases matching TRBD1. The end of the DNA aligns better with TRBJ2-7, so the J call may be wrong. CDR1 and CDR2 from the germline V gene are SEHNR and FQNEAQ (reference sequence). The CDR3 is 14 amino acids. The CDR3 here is CASSADRWTYEQYF. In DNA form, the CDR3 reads TGTGCCAGCAGCGCGGACAGGTGGACCTACGAGCAGTACTTC.

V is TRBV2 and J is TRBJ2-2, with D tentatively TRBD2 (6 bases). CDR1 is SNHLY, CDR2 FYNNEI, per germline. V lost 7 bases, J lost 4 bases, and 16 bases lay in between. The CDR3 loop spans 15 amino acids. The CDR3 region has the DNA TGTGCCAGCATCTCCCCTAATAGCGGCACCGGGGAGCTGTTTTTT. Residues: CASISPNSGTGELFF.

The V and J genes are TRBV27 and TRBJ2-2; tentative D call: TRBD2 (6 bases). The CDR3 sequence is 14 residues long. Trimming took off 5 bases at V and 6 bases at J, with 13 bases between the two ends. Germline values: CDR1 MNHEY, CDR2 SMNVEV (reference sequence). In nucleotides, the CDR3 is TGTGCCAGCAGTCAAAGGAGGGACGCCGGGGAGCTGTTTTTT. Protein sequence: CASSQRRDAGELFF.

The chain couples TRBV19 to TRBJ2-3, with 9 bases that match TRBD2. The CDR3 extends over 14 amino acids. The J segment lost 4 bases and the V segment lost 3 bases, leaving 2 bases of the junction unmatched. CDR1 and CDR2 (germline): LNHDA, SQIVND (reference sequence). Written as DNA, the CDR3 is TGTGCCAGTAGTATTAGGACTAGCGCAGATACGCAGTATTTT. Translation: CASSIRTSADTQYF.

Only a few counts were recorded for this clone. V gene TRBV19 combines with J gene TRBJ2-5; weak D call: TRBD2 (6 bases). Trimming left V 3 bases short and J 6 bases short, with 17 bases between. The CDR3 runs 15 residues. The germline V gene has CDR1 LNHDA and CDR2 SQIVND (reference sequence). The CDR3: CASSISQGGMKTQYF. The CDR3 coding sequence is TGTGCCAGTAGTATTAGTCAGGGAGGAATGAAGACCCAGTACTTC.

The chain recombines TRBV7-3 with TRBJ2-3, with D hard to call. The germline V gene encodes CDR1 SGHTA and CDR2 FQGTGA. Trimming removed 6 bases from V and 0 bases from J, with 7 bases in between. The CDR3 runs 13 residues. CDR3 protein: CASRITSTDTQYF. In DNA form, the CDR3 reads TGTGCCAGCAGAATAACTAGCACAGATACGCAGTATTTT.

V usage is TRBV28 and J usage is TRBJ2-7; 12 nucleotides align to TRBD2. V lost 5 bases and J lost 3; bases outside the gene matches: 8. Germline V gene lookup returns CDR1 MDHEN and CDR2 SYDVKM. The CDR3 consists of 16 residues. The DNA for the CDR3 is TGTGCCAGCAGTCAAGCCCGACTAGCGGGAGTCTACGAGCAGTACTTC. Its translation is CASSQARLAGVYEQYF.